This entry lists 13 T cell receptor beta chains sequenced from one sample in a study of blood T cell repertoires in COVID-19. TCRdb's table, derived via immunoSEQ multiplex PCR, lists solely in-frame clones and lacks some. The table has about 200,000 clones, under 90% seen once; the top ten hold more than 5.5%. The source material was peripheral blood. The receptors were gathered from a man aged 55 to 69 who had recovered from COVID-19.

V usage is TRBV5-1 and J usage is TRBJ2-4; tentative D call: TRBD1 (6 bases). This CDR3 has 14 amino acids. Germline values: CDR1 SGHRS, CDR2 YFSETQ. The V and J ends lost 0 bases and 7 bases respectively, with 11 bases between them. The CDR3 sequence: CASSLDPGANIQYF. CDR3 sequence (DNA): TGCGCCAGCAGCTTGGATCCAGGGGCGAACATTCAGTACTTC. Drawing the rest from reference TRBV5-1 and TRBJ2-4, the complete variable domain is KAGVTQTPRYLIKTRGQQVTLSCSPISGHRSVSWYQQTPGQGLQFLFEYFSETQRNKGNFPGRFSGRQFSNSRSEMNVSTLELGDSALYLCASSLDPGANIQYFGAGTRLSVL.

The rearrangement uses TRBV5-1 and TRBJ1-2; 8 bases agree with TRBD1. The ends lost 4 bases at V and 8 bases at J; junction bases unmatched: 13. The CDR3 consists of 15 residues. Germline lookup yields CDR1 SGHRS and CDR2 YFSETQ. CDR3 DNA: TGCGCCAGCAGCGCGCTCGGACAGGGAGGTTGGGGCTACACCTTC. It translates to CASSALGQGGWGYTF.

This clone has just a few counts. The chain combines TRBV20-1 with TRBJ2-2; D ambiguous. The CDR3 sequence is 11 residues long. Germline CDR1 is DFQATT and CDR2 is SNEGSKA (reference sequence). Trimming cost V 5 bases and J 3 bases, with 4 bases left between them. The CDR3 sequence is CSARDTGELFF. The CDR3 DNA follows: TGCAGTGCTCGGGACACCGGGGAGCTGTTTTTT.

CDR3 nucleotides: TGCAGTGCCAGTCCCGGGACAGGGGGCTCGGGCTACACCTTC. It encodes CSASPGTGGSGYTF. The chain couples TRBV20-1 to TRBJ1-2, with TRBD1 matching over 12 bases. In germline, CDR1 is DFQATT, CDR2 SNEGSKA (reference sequence). This CDR3 is built from 14 residues. Trimming cost V 6 bases and J 8 bases; bases outside gene matches: 10.

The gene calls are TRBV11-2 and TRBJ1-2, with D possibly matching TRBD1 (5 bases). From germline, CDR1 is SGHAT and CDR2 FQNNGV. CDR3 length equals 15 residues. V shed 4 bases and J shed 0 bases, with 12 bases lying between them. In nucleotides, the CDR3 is TGTGCCAGCAGCTCGAGACAGAGAGCTAACTATGGCTACACCTTC. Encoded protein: CASSSRQRANYGYTF.

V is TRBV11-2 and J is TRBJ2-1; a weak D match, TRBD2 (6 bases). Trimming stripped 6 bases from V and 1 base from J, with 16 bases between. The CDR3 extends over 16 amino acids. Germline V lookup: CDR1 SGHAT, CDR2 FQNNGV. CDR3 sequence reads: CASSYLGDFSYNEQFF. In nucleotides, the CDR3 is TGTGCCAGCAGTTATCTAGGGGACTTTTCCTACAATGAGCAGTTCTTC.

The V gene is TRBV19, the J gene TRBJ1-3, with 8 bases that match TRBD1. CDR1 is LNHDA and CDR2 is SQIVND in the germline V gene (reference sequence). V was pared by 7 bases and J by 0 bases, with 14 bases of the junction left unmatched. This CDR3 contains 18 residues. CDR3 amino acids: CASTRWQGALSSGNTIYF. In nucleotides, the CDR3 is TGTGCCAGTACTCGTTGGCAGGGGGCCCTCAGCTCTGGAAACACCATATATTTT.

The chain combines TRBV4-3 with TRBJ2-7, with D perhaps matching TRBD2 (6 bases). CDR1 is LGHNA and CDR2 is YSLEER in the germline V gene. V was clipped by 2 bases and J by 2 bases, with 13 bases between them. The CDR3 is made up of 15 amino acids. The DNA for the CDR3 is TGCGCCAGCAGCCAACGTAGCGGTATCGCCTACGAGCAGTACTTC. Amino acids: CASSQRSGIAYEQYF.

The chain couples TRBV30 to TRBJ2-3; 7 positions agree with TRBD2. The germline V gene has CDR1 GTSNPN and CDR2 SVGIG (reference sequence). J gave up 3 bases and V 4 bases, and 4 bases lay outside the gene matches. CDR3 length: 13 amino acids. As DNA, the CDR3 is TGTGCCTGGAAGCTAGCGGTAACAGATACGCAGTATTTT. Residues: CAWKLAVTDTQYF.

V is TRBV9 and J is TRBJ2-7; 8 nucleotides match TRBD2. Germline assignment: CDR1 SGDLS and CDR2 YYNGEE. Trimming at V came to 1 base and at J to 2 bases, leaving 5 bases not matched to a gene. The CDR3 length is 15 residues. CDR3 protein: CASSVNPGGTYEQYF. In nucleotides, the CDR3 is TGTGCCAGCAGCGTAAACCCGGGAGGGACCTACGAGCAGTACTTC.

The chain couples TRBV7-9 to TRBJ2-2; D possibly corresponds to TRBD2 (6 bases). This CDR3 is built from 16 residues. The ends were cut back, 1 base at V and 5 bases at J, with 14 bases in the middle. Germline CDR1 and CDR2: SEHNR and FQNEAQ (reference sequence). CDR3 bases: TGTGCCAGCAGCTTAGGCCGGGGGTCCGGAACCGGGGAGCTGTTTTTT. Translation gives CASSLGRGSGTGELFF.

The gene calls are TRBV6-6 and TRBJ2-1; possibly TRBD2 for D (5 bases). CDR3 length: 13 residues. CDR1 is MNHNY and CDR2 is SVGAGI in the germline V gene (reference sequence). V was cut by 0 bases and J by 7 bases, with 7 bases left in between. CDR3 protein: CASSYSRENEQFF. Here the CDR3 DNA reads TGTGCCAGCAGTTACTCAAGGGAGAATGAGCAGTTCTTC.

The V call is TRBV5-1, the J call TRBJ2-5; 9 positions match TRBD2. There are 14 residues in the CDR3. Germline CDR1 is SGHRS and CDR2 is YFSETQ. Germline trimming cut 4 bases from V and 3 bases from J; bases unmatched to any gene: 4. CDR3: CASSQTSGKETQYF. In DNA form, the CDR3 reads TGCGCCAGCAGCCAGACTAGCGGAAAAGAGACCCAGTACTTC.